This TCR beta chain was found in a study of Graves' ophthalmopathy and Graves' hyperthyroidism. V was shortened by 4 bases and J by 1 base, with 4 bases between the two germline ends. The germline V gene encodes CDR1 GTSNPN and CDR2 SVGIG (reference sequence). The CDR3 covers 11 residues. Cases classed as stable hyperthyroidism had no ophthalmopathy within 18 months of follow-up. None of the included patients had other autoimmune diseases, uncontrolled infections, pregnancy or lactation, as these led to exclusion. At least ten counts were recorded for this clonotype. RNA transcripts served as template for amplifying TCR beta CDR3 sequences. The workflow started with a first-round RT-PCR run with HTBI primers and then moved on to a second-round multiplex PCR. Each CDR3 protein gets one entry after TCRdb re-called the multiplex PCR reads with MiXCR. In the table there are just over 600,000 distinct CDR3 sequences, 20% to 25% of which are singletons.

This clonotype was sampled from a woman in her late teens or twenties with stable Graves' hyperthyroidism. Some clones in this sample may be carry-over from other donors' samples. V usage is TRBV30 and J usage is TRBJ1-2, with D unclear. The specimen sequenced was peripheral blood. The CDR3 sequence: CAWNYNYGYTF. CDR3 in DNA: TGTGCCTGGAATTATAACTATGGCTACACCTTC.